This T cell receptor (beta chain) appears in the sequencing data of a study of blood T cell repertoires in COVID-19 (TCRdb year 2020). Looking at the study overall: Samples covering the acute and convalescent phases of COVID-19 were provided by collaborators in the United States, Italy and Spain. The prospective study material was composed of cDNA or gDNA derived from T cells, B-cell-depleted T cells, or PBMCs. Deeply sampled blood TCRbeta repertoires from subjects exposed to, actively infected with, or recovered from COVID-19 were included in the dataset. The repertoires were released in a freely available public database intended as a resource for research on the immune response to SARS-CoV-2. Samples were obtained from the ongoing ImmuneRACE study (first 160 participants) and from some 1,300 subjects provided by 6 global collaborators. A de-identified subject ID, COVID-19 status, age in years and sex were almost always included in the sample metadata. Where available, HLA class I and class II types were obtained from metadata supplied by the sample provider rather than from assay-based typing.

From the cysteine through the phenylalanine, the CDR3 covers 15 amino acids. The read is trimmed to its CDR3 DNA, 45 bases read in frame from base 1. The germline V gene (reference sequence) gives CDR1 as MNHEY and CDR2 as SMNVEV. Here V drops 6 bases and J drops 4 bases, and the junction holds 9 bases not matched to any gene. Broad study findings and their caveats: The quantity of clinical and demographic metadata differed by source and by participant and was supplied without curation.

Collaborating institutions collected whole blood in K2EDTA tubes following their own protocols. For TCRbeta analysis, collaborator samples were shipped as frozen whole blood, as isolated PBMCs, or as DNA extracted from either sample type. TCRbeta CDR3 regions were amplified from genomic DNA using the immunoSEQ Assay, a bias-controlled multiplex PCR. Regarding the original processing steps: Nucleated cell counts per sample were estimated from amplification of reference gene primers within the assay. To quantify the absolute abundance of each unique TCRbeta CDR3 rearrangement, sequence reads were collapsed and filtered. Productive Simpson clonality was computed per sample as the square root of Simpson's diversity index over productive rearrangements. TCRdb obtained this table from immuneACCESS and retained in-frame rearrangements with V and J assigned. These tables miss some clones; where compared with another copy, unresolved V genes account for less than half of the shortfall, and the remainder is unexplained. Clone size and the V and J calls come from that table; the DNA yielded D and trimming. The sample table lists a few hundred thousand clones, about 90% of them with a count of one. The biggest ten clones account for 1.3% to 1.5% of the sample.

Of note for this clone: There is no known antigen for this receptor. Base qualities are not recorded, but no much larger clone differs from it by a single base.

This receptor was taken from a man older than 75 with acute or convalescent COVID-19. Sequencing was performed on peripheral blood. This chain joins TRBV27 to TRBJ1-5; 7 nucleotides in the junction match TRBD1. The encoded CDR3 is CASRGNRDRNQPQHF. The DNA sequence is as follows: TGTGCCAGCAGGGGAAACCGGGACAGAAATCAGCCCCAGCATTTT.